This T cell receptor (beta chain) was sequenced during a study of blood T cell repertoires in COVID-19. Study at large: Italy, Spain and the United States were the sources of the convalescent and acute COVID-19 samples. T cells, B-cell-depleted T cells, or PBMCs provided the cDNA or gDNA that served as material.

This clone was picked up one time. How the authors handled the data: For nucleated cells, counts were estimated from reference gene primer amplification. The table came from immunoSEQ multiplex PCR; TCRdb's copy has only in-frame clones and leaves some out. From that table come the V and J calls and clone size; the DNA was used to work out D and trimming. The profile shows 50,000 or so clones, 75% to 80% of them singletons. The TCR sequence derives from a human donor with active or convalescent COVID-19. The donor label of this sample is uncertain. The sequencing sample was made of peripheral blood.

The CDR3 region is CASSPGTGAYEQYF. CDR3 nucleotide sequence: TGTGCCAGCAGCCCCGGGACAGGGGCCTACGAGCAGTACTTC. The chain couples TRBV3-1 (or the pseudogene TRBV3-2) to TRBJ2-7, with 10 bases lining up with TRBD1. Looked up from germline, CDR1 is LGHDT and CDR2 is YNNKEL (reference sequence). The CDR3 spans 14 residues. The trim removed 4 bases at V and 2 bases at J, leaving 2 bases unmatched.